The 20 T cell receptor beta chains presented below share a single source sample, sequenced in a study of T-cell memory formation after mild COVID-19. A single record per CDR3 protein comes from TCRdb applying MiXCR to the 5' RACE reads. This table has over 130,000 distinct CDR3 sequences, around 15% appearing once. Specimen: PBMCs or a T cell subset sorted from them (not recorded which). Receptors were obtained from an adult woman who had mild COVID-19 (a few samples of this study predate the infection). Cell type and time point are not known.

The sample holds many counts of this clonotype. This chain uses TRBV11-2 with TRBJ2-5, with 9 bases identical to TRBD1. The ends lost 4 bases at V and 5 bases at J; junction bases unmatched: 11. Germline V CDR1 and CDR2: SGHAT, FQNNGV. The length of the CDR3 is 16 residues. The CDR3 loop is CASSSRMDRGGETQYF. The DNA of the CDR3 is TGTGCCAGCAGCTCCCGAATGGACAGGGGAGGGGAGACCCAGTACTTC.

V gene TRBV23-1 combines with J gene TRBJ2-5; D may be TRBD1 (6 bases). TRBV23-1 is an open reading frame whose function is uncertain. This CDR3 contains 13 residues. V lost 5 bases, J lost 5 bases, and 12 bases lay in between. The CDR3 spells CASSSPGDETQYF. CDR3 DNA: TGCGCCAGCAGTTCGCCAGGGGATGAGACCCAGTACTTC.

The chain links TRBV23-1 to TRBJ1-5, with D tentatively TRBD1 (6 bases). TRBV23-1 qualifies as an ORF whose function is uncertain. Trimming removed 0 bases at V and 6 bases at J, with 15 bases between. CDR3 length: 16 residues. In nucleotides, the CDR3 is TGCGCCAGCAGTCAATCGGAACAGGGATTCGGTCAGCCCCAGCATTTT. Protein sequence: CASSQSEQGFGQPQHF.

V is TRBV4-1 and J is TRBJ2-1, with 13 bases identical to TRBD2. CDR3 length equals 16 residues. V gave up 4 bases and J gave up 2 bases; unmatched junction bases: 2. Germline loops: CDR1 MGHRA, CDR2 YSYEKL. CDR3 protein: CASSPTSGGTYNEQFF. CDR3 sequence (DNA): TGCGCCAGCAGCCCGACTAGCGGGGGGACCTACAATGAGCAGTTCTTC.

The chain has TRBV3-1 and TRBJ2-1; tentative D call: TRBD1 (6 bases). Germline CDR1 is LGHDT and CDR2 is YNNKEL (reference sequence). Trimming stripped 4 bases from V and 2 bases from J, with 12 bases between. This CDR3 contains 15 residues. Here the CDR3 reads CASSLPTGTYNEQFF. DNA for the CDR3: TGTGCCAGCAGCCTCCCGACAGGTACCTACAATGAGCAGTTCTTC.

This clonotype was detected only a few times. The V call is TRBV7-9, the J call TRBJ2-3; D unresolved. The V end lost 5 bases, the J end lost 4 bases, and 10 bases lay between the germline ends. CDR3 length: 13 residues. CDR1 and CDR2 from the germline V gene are SEHNR and FQNEAQ (reference sequence). The CDR3 loop reads CASSPPSADTQYF. Written as DNA, the CDR3 is TGTGCCAGCAGCCCCCCGTCCGCAGATACGCAGTATTTT.

Many counts were recorded for this clonotype. The chain links TRBV27 to TRBJ1-1; TRBD1 is a possible D gene (6 bases). The germline V and J ends were trimmed by 3 bases and 4 bases, with 9 bases remaining between them. In germline, CDR1 is MNHEY, CDR2 SMNVEV (reference sequence). The CDR3 spans 13 residues. The CDR3: CASSFRGSTEAFF. The CDR3 DNA follows: TGTGCCAGCAGTTTCAGGGGTAGCACTGAAGCTTTCTTT.

J is TRBJ2-2 and V is TRBV6-2 or TRBV6-3, with 12 bases identical to TRBD2. The V and J ends lost 5 bases and 5 bases, in that order; junction bases with no gene match: 3. Looked up from germline, CDR1 is MNHEY and CDR2 is SVGEGT. The CDR3 runs to 15 residues. In DNA form, the CDR3 reads TGTGCCAGCAGTACGGGACTAGCGGGTACCGGGGAGCTGTTTTTT. Translating gives CASSTGLAGTGELFF.

The CDR3 DNA follows: TGTGCCAGCAGTGAAGCTTGGACAGGGAGGGAAGATACGCAGTATTTT. Translated, it gives CASSEAWTGREDTQYF. The rearrangement links TRBV2 to TRBJ2-3; D may be TRBD1 (8 bases). The ends were cut back, 0 bases at V and 5 bases at J, with 15 bases in the middle. Germline V gene lookup returns CDR1 SNHLY and CDR2 FYNNEI. The CDR3 sequence is 16 residues long.

This clonotype has a count of ten or more. The chain joins TRBV10-3 to TRBJ2-2; D not resolved. Per germline, CDR1 ENHRY and CDR2 SYGVKD. The CDR3 spans 15 residues. Between the trimmed V and J ends, which lost 0 bases and 5 bases, there was a span of 10 bases. The CDR3 DNA sequence: TGTGCCATCAGTGAGTCGGTCTTCGGTACCGGGGAGCTGTTTTTT. As protein: CAISESVFGTGELFF.

This clonotype was counted ten times or more. The genes are TRBV4-3 and TRBJ2-7, with D uncertain. The V gene lost 0 bases and the J gene lost 1 base, with 7 bases spanning the gap. The germline gives CDR1 LGHNA, CDR2 YSLEER. The length of the CDR3 is 14 residues. CDR3 nucleotide sequence: TGCGCCAGCAGCCAAGATCTAGGATCCTACGAGCAGTACTTC. Its protein is CASSQDLGSYEQYF.

This clonotype was observed a handful of times. CDR3 sequence reads: CASSLTQSRGGTEAFF. The CDR3 DNA sequence: TGTGCCAGCAGCTTAACCCAGTCGCGCGGTGGGACTGAAGCTTTCTTT. The chain uses TRBV7-9 and TRBJ1-1; D unclear. The V gene lost 2 bases and the J gene lost 5 bases, with 18 bases spanning the gap. The CDR3 length is 16 residues. Germline-derived CDR1 and CDR2 are SEHNR and FQNEAQ (reference sequence).

The CDR3 protein is CASSITGSSYEQYF. The CDR3 coding sequence is TGTGCCAGTAGTATCACAGGGTCCTCCTACGAGCAGTACTTC. The chain couples TRBV19 to TRBJ2-7; TRBD1 might be the D (6 bases). This CDR3 is built from 14 residues. The V end lost 3 bases, the J end lost 0 bases, and 9 bases lay between the germline ends. CDR1 and CDR2 from the germline V gene are LNHDA and SQIVND (reference sequence).

The chain recombines TRBV27 with TRBJ2-3; D gene ambiguous. The CDR3 runs to 14 residues. V lost 5 bases, J lost 2 bases, and 11 bases lay in between. CDR1 is MNHEY and CDR2 is SMNVEV in the germline V gene (reference sequence). CDR3 nucleotides: TGTGCCAGCAGTCTTTCCTTCCTCACAGATACGCAGTATTTT. Translating it yields CASSLSFLTDTQYF.

The V call is TRBV6-2 or TRBV6-3, the J call TRBJ2-5; a possible D gene is TRBD2 (6 bases). The V and J ends lost 1 base and 2 bases respectively, with 14 bases between them. Germline V gene data show CDR1 as MNHEY and CDR2 as SVGEGT. The CDR3 loop spans 16 amino acids. CDR3 loop: CASSYWTFGGQETQYF. In nucleotides, the CDR3 is TGTGCCAGCAGTTACTGGACCTTTGGAGGGCAAGAGACCCAGTACTTC.

This chain uses TRBV7-6 with TRBJ2-3; D not certain. The CDR3 is made up of 12 amino acids. V lost 3 bases, J lost 3 bases, and 4 bases lay in between. CDR1 is SGHVS and CDR2 is FNYEAQ in the germline V gene. CDR3 nucleotide sequence: TGTGCCAGCAGCTTGTATACAGATACGCAGTATTTT. The encoded protein is CASSLYTDTQYF. The full variable domain, rest sourced from reference TRBV7-6 and TRBJ2-3, is GAGVSQSPRYKVTKRGQDVALRCDPISGHVSLYWYRQALGQGPEFLTYFNYEAQQDKSGLPNDRFSAERPEGSISTLTIQRTEQRDSAMYRCASSLYTDTQYFGPGTRLTVL.

This clonotype came up many times. V gene TRBV7-3 combines with J gene TRBJ2-1, with TRBD2 as a possible D gene (5 bases). The CDR3 contains 18 residues. CDR1 is SGHTA and CDR2 is FQGTGA in the germline V gene. Between the trimmed V and J ends, which lost 5 bases and 0 bases, there was a span of 20 bases. CDR3 sequence (DNA): TGTGCCAGCAGCGGGGAGACGGGTGTTGCCGGCTCCTACAATGAGCAGTTCTTC. Amino acid sequence: CASSGETGVAGSYNEQFF.

This clonotype was counted a few times. The chain links TRBV12-3 or TRBV12-4 to TRBJ2-1; 9 nucleotides match TRBD2. CDR3 length: 16 residues. The junction had 9 bases not matched to a gene; V was cut back by 6 bases and J by 3 bases. The CDR3 is CASRSPAGGLYNEQFF. As DNA, the CDR3 is TGTGCCAGCAGGTCCCCAGCGGGAGGCCTCTACAATGAGCAGTTCTTC.

This clonotype was counted a few times. CDR3 in DNA: TGCGCCAGCAGCCCTGGACAGTGGGAGTCTAACTATGGCTACACCTTC. The encoded protein is CASSPGQWESNYGYTF. The chain employs TRBV5-1 and TRBJ1-2; D perhaps matches TRBD1 (6 bases). Germline assignment: CDR1 SGHRS and CDR2 YFSETQ. This CDR3 is built from 16 residues. Trimming pared 4 bases from V and 0 bases from J, leaving 16 bases between. Combining the CDR3 with reference TRBV5-1 and TRBJ1-2 gives the whole variable domain KAGVTQTPRYLIKTRGQQVTLSCSPISGHRSVSWYQQTPGQGLQFLFEYFSETQRNKGNFPGRFSGRQFSNSRSEMNVSTLELGDSALYLCASSPGQWESNYGYTFGSGTRLTVV.

This clonotype turned up a few times. The V and J genes are TRBV5-4 and TRBJ2-7; D possibly corresponds to TRBD2 (5 bases). CDR1 SGHNT and CDR2 YYREEE come from the germline V gene (reference sequence). V was cut by 1 base and J by 4 bases, with 9 bases left in between. The CDR3 consists of 13 residues. The CDR3 DNA is TGTGCCAGCAGCTTGTTCGGGGTATACGAGCAGTACTTC. Translated, it gives CASSLFGVYEQYF.